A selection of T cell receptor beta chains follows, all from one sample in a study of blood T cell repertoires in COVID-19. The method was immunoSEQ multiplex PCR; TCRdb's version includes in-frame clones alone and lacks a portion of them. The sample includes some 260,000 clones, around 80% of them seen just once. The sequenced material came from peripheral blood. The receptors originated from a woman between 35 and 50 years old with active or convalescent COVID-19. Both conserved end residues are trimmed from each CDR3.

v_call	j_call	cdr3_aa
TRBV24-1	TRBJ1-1	ATSGESGTEAF
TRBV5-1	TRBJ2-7	ASSYRDVSGEQY
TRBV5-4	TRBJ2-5	ASSPGTGRAISETQY
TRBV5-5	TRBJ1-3	ASSLWYRAGNTIY
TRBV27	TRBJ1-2	ASRAQGYGYGYT
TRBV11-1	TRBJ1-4	ASSAGQGNGNEKLF
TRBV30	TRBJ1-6	AWSVPGQVYSPLH
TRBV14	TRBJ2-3	ASSPSGGRGNTQY
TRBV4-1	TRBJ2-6	ASSFLLGPGANVLT
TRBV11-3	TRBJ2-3	ASSLGQGTGDTQY
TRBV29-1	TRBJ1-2	SVDRPYRGNYGYT
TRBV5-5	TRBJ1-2	ASSLQGAHGYT
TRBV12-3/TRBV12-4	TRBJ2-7	ASSSGQGHEQY
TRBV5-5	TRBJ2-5	ASSLAQIAGGQGTQY
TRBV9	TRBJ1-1	ASSERVTNTEAF
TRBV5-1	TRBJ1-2	ASSLGTGEDGYT
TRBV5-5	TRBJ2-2	ASSYDVGLYTGELF
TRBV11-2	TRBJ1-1	ASSGRTGGNTEAF
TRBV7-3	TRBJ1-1	ASSLRLGEATEAF
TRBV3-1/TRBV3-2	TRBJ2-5	ASSQDGALVETQY
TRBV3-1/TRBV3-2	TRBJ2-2	ASSQIAANTGELF
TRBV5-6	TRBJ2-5	ASSLAPQGSQETQY
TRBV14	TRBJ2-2	ASSIQGFYTGELF
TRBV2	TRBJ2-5	ASSERPAGGRETQY
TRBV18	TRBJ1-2	ASSPTGTESYGYT
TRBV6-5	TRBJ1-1	ASSRRGAGDTEAF
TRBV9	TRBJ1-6	ASSPRTGDANSPLH
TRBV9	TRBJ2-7	ASSKTQGAPSYEQY
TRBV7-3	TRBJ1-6	ASSLTPPGNNSPLH
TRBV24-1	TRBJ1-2	ATSEGSNYGYT
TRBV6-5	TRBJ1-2	ASSPAGVDYGYT
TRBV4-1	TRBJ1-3	ASSQDSGFRNTIY
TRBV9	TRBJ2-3	ASSTGLAGGVTDTQY
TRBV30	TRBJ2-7	AWGRGAKEQY
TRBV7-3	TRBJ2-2	ASSLEVGELF
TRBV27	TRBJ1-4	ASSLWGEANEKLF
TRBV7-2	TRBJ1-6	ASSLALTGGSPLH
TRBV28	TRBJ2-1	ASLHGSRWEQF
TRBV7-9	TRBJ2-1	AVETEYYNEQF
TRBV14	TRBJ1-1	ASARDSGMNTEAF
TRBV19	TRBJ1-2	ASSIGGFYGYT
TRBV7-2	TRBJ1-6	ASSLGGTGAIRTSPLH
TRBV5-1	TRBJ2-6	ASSLDSIFSGANVLT
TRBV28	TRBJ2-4	ASSPTGLVAKNIQY
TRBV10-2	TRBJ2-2	ASSVTGDYVGELF
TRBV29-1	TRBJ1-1	SVGTGGNTEAF
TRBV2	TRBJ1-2	ATGGSHYGYT
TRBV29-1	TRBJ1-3	SVAGTGSLTTGNTIY
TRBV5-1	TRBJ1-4	ASRVGEANEKLF
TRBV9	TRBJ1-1	ASSLLPGGPGTEAF
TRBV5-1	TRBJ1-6	ASSLGGQGNNSPLH
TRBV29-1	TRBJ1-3	SVAQGNGNTIY
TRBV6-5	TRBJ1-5	ASILQGNSNQPQH
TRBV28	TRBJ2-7	ASSSLTDYEQY
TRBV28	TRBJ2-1	ASIETPGTSETFSYNEQF
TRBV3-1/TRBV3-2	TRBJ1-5	ASSHGNSNQPQH
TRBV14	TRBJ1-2	ASSPSWGGTYGYT
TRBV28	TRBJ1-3	ASALGNSGNTIY
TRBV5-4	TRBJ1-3	ASSLGDIGGNTIY